These 22 T cell receptor beta chains originate from one sample sequenced in a study of blood T cell repertoires in COVID-19. Profiled with immunoSEQ multiplex PCR; TCRdb holds only in-frame clones, not every one. The sample holds 53,000 or so clones; around nine tenths are singletons and the top ten take approximately 3%. What was sequenced was peripheral blood. The receptors derive from a human donor in a cohort sampled during active COVID-19.

CDR3 residues: CASSGLDREGIDTQYF. The CDR3 coding sequence is TGTGCCAGCAGCGGACTCGACAGGGAAGGGATAGATACGCAGTATTTT. V usage is TRBV2 and J usage is TRBJ2-3, with 7 bases fitting TRBD1. Germline V gene lookup returns CDR1 SNHLY and CDR2 FYNNEI. V lost 6 bases and J lost 5; bases outside the gene matches: 14. The CDR3 sequence is 16 residues long.

This rearrangement joins TRBV6-2 or TRBV6-3 to TRBJ2-1; tentative D call: TRBD2 (5 bases). The V end was cut by 2 bases, the J end by 0 bases, with 14 bases between. The germline V gene has CDR1 MNHEY and CDR2 SVGEGT. The length of the CDR3 is 17 residues. The CDR3 DNA follows: TGTGCCAGCAGTTACCCGAGAGGGCTGGACTCCTACAATGAGCAGTTCTTC. It yields the protein CASSYPRGLDSYNEQFF.

V gene TRBV27 combines with J gene TRBJ1-4; TRBD1 is a possible D gene (5 bases). The germline gives CDR1 MNHEY, CDR2 SMNVEV (reference sequence). The CDR3 extends over 14 amino acids. Trimming took 8 bases from V and 8 from J, leaving 18 bases between them. Written as DNA, the CDR3 is TGTGCCAGCGGGGTTGGGGGGAAGCGCGAAAAACTGTTTTTT. Translating it yields CASGVGGKREKLFF.

The CDR3 DNA sequence: TGTGCCTGGTCACAGGGTGTAGATACGCAGTATTTT. Translation gives CAWSQGVDTQYF. This chain uses TRBV30 with TRBJ2-3; possibly TRBD1 for D (6 bases). The CDR3 sequence is 12 residues long. The V gene lost 5 bases and the J gene lost 5 bases, with 11 bases spanning the gap. The germline V gene has CDR1 GTSNPN and CDR2 SVGIG (reference sequence).

The chain uses TRBV7-2 and TRBJ2-2; maybe TRBD1 (5 bases). The CDR3 runs 15 residues. V gave up 3 bases and J gave up 1 base, with 9 bases separating them. Per germline, CDR1 SGHTA and CDR2 FQGNSA. CDR3 loop: CASSFWTRNTGELFF. CDR3 DNA sequence: TGTGCCAGCAGCTTCTGGACACGGAACACCGGGGAGCTGTTTTTT.

The V call is TRBV11-2, the J call TRBJ2-5; 8 bases fit TRBD2. The V segment lost 1 base and the J segment 1 base; nucleotides outside the gene matches: 5. The CDR3 is 16 amino acids. Per the germline V gene, CDR1 is SGHAT and CDR2 is FQNNGV. CDR3 sequence: CASSLGSSGAQETQYF. Here the CDR3 DNA reads TGTGCCAGCAGCTTAGGAAGTAGCGGGGCCCAAGAGACCCAGTACTTC.

The genes are TRBV12-5 and TRBJ2-3, with TRBD2 as a possible D gene (7 bases). This CDR3 is 15 amino acids long. V lost 1 base, J lost 6 bases, and 14 bases lay in between. CDR1 and CDR2 from the germline V gene are LGHNT and FRNRAP. The CDR3 loop reads CASGLGRGAVDTQYF. The CDR3, as DNA: TGTGCTAGTGGTTTGGGTCGGGGGGCGGTGGATACGCAGTATTTT.

The chain recombines TRBV3-1 (or the pseudogene TRBV3-2) with TRBJ2-3; 13 bases line up with TRBD2. CDR1 and CDR2 (germline): LGHDT, YNNKEL (reference sequence). After removal of 4 bases from V and 7 bases from J, the junction contained 20 bases not matched to a gene. The CDR3 is made up of 20 amino acids. CDR3 sequence reads: CASSPDDVTSGGSSVNTQYF. The CDR3 DNA sequence: TGTGCCAGCAGCCCGGACGACGTGACTAGCGGGGGGTCCTCAGTAAATACGCAGTATTTT.

V usage is TRBV18 and J usage is TRBJ2-1; TRBD2 agrees at 8 bases. The germline gives CDR1 KGHSH, CDR2 LQKENI. The V segment lost 3 bases and the J segment 6 bases; nucleotides outside the gene matches: 7. This CDR3 contains 15 residues. DNA of the CDR3: TGTGCCAGCTCACCGAGAGCGGGGGCCCCCAATGAGCAGTTCTTC. It codes for CASSPRAGAPNEQFF.

The CDR3 region has the DNA TGCAGTGCTAGCGGTTCCTACGAGCAGTACGTC. Protein sequence: CSASGSYEQYV. V is TRBV20-1 and J is TRBJ2-7; no clear D gene. Looked up from germline, CDR1 is DFQATT and CDR2 is SNEGSKA (reference sequence). The V end was cut by 3 bases, the J end by 1 base, with 4 bases between. The CDR3 consists of 11 residues.

This chain joins TRBV27 and TRBJ1-2; D uncertain. Deletions cut 3 bases from V and 0 bases from J, with 5 bases between. The CDR3 contains 13 residues. CDR1 is MNHEY, CDR2 SMNVEV, per germline (reference sequence). CDR3 amino acids: CASSFGANYGYTF. In nucleotides, the CDR3 is TGTGCCAGCAGTTTTGGAGCTAACTATGGCTACACCTTC.

In DNA, the CDR3 is TGTGCCAGCTCACCGACGGGAGTCGCAGAGACCCAGTACTTC. The encoded protein is CASSPTGVAETQYF. V usage is TRBV18 and J usage is TRBJ2-5; D is possibly TRBD2 (6 bases). Per germline, CDR1 KGHSH and CDR2 LQKENI. V gave up 3 bases and J gave up 4 bases, with 12 bases separating them. The CDR3 contains 14 residues.

This clone was seen more than once but under ten times. The CDR3 bases are TGTGCCAGCATCCCCGGGGGAGGGGGTCGGGCCGAGCAGTACTTC. It specifies CASIPGGGGRAEQYF. This rearrangement joins TRBV7-2 to TRBJ2-7; maybe TRBD2 (7 bases). Germline V CDR1 and CDR2: SGHTA, FQGNSA. V dropped 7 bases and J dropped 6 bases, with 22 bases sitting between them. The CDR3 runs to 15 residues.

The chain links TRBV27 to TRBJ1-1; 7 bases agree with TRBD1. The CDR3 has 16 amino acids. CDR1 is MNHEY, CDR2 SMNVEV, per germline (reference sequence). Trimming at V came to 4 bases and at J to 6 bases, leaving 14 bases not matched to a gene. DNA of the CDR3: TGTGCCAGCAGTTCCTTTCGTAGACAGGGAGAATCTGAAGCTTTCTTT. Encoded protein: CASSSFRRQGESEAFF.

The chain combines TRBV7-2 with TRBJ2-1; tentative D call: TRBD2 (6 bases). V was pared by 7 bases and J by 4 bases, with 17 bases between. Germline CDR1 reads SGHTA; CDR2 reads FQGNSA. The CDR3 is 15 residues long. CDR3 in amino acids: CASKDGGARYNEQFF. DNA of the CDR3: TGTGCCAGCAAAGACGGGGGAGCTAGATACAATGAGCAGTTCTTC.

The V call is TRBV6-5, the J call TRBJ2-7, with a weak D call TRBD1 (6 bases). The CDR3 is 14 amino acids. V lost 2 bases to trimming and J lost 2 bases, with 10 bases between them. The V gene's germline CDR1 is MNHEY and CDR2 SVGAGI. This CDR3 reads CASSYGYRAYEQYF. The CDR3 DNA sequence: TGTGCCAGCAGTTACGGGTACAGGGCCTACGAGCAGTACTTC.

This clone has just a few counts. The chain uses TRBV6-2 or TRBV6-3 and TRBJ1-5; no reliable D call. This CDR3 is 12 amino acids long. The germline V and J ends were trimmed by 6 bases and 6 bases, with 9 bases remaining between them. In germline, CDR1 is MNHEY, CDR2 SVGEGT. The CDR3 spells CASSRPGQPQHF. The CDR3 DNA follows: TGTGCCAGCAGCCGGCCGGGTCAGCCCCAGCATTTT.

This sequence joins TRBV6-5 and TRBJ1-6, with D possibly being TRBD1 (6 bases). V shed 4 bases and J shed 5 bases, with 12 bases lying between them. This CDR3 has 15 residues. Germline V lookup: CDR1 MNHEY, CDR2 SVGAGI. DNA for the CDR3: TGTGCCAGCAGTTTAGGGACACCCGATAATTCACCCCTCCACTTT. Protein: CASSLGTPDNSPLHF.

This clone was counted between two and nine times. The chain recombines TRBV7-2 with TRBJ1-2; TRBD1 agrees at 7 bases. With 3 bases clipped from V and 4 bases from J, the junction kept 2 bases outside the gene matches. This CDR3 comprises 13 residues. Per the germline V gene, CDR1 is SGHTA and CDR2 is FQGNSA. The CDR3 coding sequence is TGTGCCAGCAGCTTGGGGACAGTCTATGGCTACACCTTC. Translating it yields CASSLGTVYGYTF.

This clone appeared a few times. V gene TRBV24-1 combines with J gene TRBJ2-1; 8 bases fit TRBD1. The germline V gene encodes CDR1 KGHDR and CDR2 SFDVKD. CDR3 length: 14 amino acids. J gave up 9 bases and V 5 bases, and 8 bases lay outside the gene matches. The CDR3 coding sequence is TGTGCCACCAGTGGAACAGGGGGGTCAGGTGAGCAGTTCTTC. Translating gives CATSGTGGSGEQFF.

The chain combines TRBV24-1 with TRBJ2-5; D might be TRBD1 (5 bases). CDR1 is KGHDR and CDR2 is SFDVKD in the germline V gene. Trimming took 2 bases from V and 3 from J, leaving 21 bases between them. This CDR3 has 18 amino acids. Written as DNA, the CDR3 is TGTGCCACCAGTGATTCTGGCCTGGCTGGGGCCAGGGAAGAGACCCAGTACTTC. This encodes CATSDSGLAGAREETQYF.

V usage is TRBV5-6 and J usage is TRBJ2-7; 10 positions agree with TRBD1. The CDR3 is made up of 14 amino acids. With V trimmed by 4 bases and J by 2 bases, 3 bases remained unmatched. CDR1 is SGHDT, CDR2 YYEEEE, per germline. CDR3 amino acids: CASSAGTGAYEQYV. The CDR3 bases are TGTGCCAGCAGCGCGGGGACAGGGGCCTACGAGCAGTACGTC.